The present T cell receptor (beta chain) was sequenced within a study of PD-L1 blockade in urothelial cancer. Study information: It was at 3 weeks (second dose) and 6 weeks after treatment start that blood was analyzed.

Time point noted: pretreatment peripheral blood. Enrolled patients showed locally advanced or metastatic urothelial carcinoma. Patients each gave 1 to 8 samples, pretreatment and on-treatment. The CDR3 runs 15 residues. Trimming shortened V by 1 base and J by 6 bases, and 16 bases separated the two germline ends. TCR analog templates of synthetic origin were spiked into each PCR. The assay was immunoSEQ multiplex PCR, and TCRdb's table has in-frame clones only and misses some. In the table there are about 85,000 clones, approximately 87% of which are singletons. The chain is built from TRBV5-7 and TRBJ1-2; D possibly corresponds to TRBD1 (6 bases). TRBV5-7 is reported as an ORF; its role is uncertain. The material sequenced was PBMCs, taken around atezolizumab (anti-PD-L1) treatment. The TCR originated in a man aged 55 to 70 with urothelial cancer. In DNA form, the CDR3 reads TGTGCCAGCAGCTTGAGTCGGATACAGGGAGATGGCTACACCTTC. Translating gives CASSLSRIQGDGYTF.